The rows below give T cell receptor beta chains drawn from one sample of a study of T-cell memory formation after mild COVID-19. TCRdb reprocessed the 5' RACE reads via MiXCR and lists one record per CDR3 protein. Here the sample spans under 700,000 distinct CDR3 sequences, over 20% being singletons. Sequencing was done on a sample of PBMCs or a T cell subset sorted from them (not recorded which). These TCRs come from an adult woman who had mild COVID-19 (a few samples of this study predate the infection). Cell type and time point are not known. CDR3s include the opening cysteine and the closing phenylalanine or tryptophan. The D gene is left open where the match is weak. A clone size is listed for some rows: how often the clone was seen (once, few, many), or a class if it is expanded.

d_gene	len	v_gene	j_gene	abundance	CDR3nt	CDR3aa
.	13	TRBV7-3	TRBJ2-7	few	TGTGCCAGCAGCCCGGACAGCTCTACGAGGCAGTACTTC	CASSPDSSTRQYF
TRBD2	19	TRBV11-2	TRBJ2-1	.	TGTGCCAGCAGCAATTTGATCACTCGCGGGGGGACCGTATACAATGAGCAGTTCTTC	CASSNLITRGGTVYNEQFF
.	16	TRBV12-3/TRBV12-4	TRBJ2-6	few	TGTGCCAGCAGTCGGAGAGCCGGCTCTGGGGCCAACGTCCTGACTTTC	CASSRRAGSGANVLTF
.	14	TRBV9	TRBJ2-5	.	TGTGCCAGCAGCTCCCAGACTAGCCAAGAGACCCAGTACTTC	CASSSQTSQETQYF
.	15	TRBV6-5	TRBJ1-1	.	TGTGCCAGCAGTTCTCCCTCGGCGGGGAACACTGAAGCTTTCTTT	CASSSPSAGNTEAFF
TRBD2	14	TRBV12-3/TRBV12-4	TRBJ2-1	few	TGTGCCAGCAGAGGACTAGCGGGAGTTTCCGAGCAGTTCTTC	CASRGLAGVSEQFF
.	16	TRBV3-1	TRBJ1-5	few	TGTGCCAGCAGCCAAGGAACAGGATGGAGCAATCAGCCCCAGCATTTT	CASSQGTGWSNQPQHF
.	16	TRBV5-1	TRBJ2-2	few	TGCGCCAGCAGCCCTCAGGGGGAGGTTGTAACCGGGGAGCTGTTTTTT	CASSPQGEVVTGELFF
.	14	TRBV7-9	TRBJ2-5	few	TGTGCCAGCAAGCTGGAGGGGGAATGGGAGACCCAGTACTTC	CASKLEGEWETQYF
TRBD2	16	TRBV20-1	TRBJ2-1	few	TGCAGTGCTAGAGATTTAGCGGGGAGCTCCTACAATGAGCAGTTCTTC	CSARDLAGSSYNEQFF
.	16	TRBV7-9	TRBJ2-6	.	TGTGCCAGCAGCCCGGACACCCACTCTGGGGCCAACGTCCTGACTTTC	CASSPDTHSGANVLTF
.	13	TRBV11-3	TRBJ1-6	.	TGTGCCAGCGGACGGATAAATAATTCACCCCTCCACTTT	CASGRINNSPLHF
.	10	TRBV20-1	TRBJ1-4	few	TGCAGTGCTAGAGATCGGCAGGACCTATTT	CSARDRQDLF
TRBD2	17	TRBV9	TRBJ2-3	.	TGTGCCAGCAGCGTTCAAGCGGGGGGGCTGGGCACAGATACGCAGTATTTT	CASSVQAGGLGTDTQYF
TRBD1	15	TRBV18	TRBJ1-1	.	TGTGCCAGCCGAAGAACCGGGACAGACAACACTGAAGCTTTCTTT	CASRRTGTDNTEAFF
.	17	TRBV6-5	TRBJ2-7	few	TGTGCCAGCAGTTACTCTGAAAAGGGTCAAGGCTCCTACGAGCAGTACTTC	CASSYSEKGQGSYEQYF
.	12	TRBV5-5	TRBJ2-5	few	TGTGCCAGCAGCGTCACGGAGGGGACCCAGTACTTC	CASSVTEGTQYF
TRBD2	15	TRBV6-1	TRBJ2-3	few	TGTGCCAGCAGTGAAATAGCGGGGGGCACAGATACGCAGTATTTT	CASSEIAGGTDTQYF
.	13	TRBV3-1	TRBJ2-7	few	TGTGCCAGCAGCCAGTCATCTTCCTACGAGCAGTACTTC	CASSQSSSYEQYF
.	13	TRBV7-9	TRBJ2-3	many	TGTGCCAGCAGCTTAGAGGGACCCGAAACGCAGTATTTT	CASSLEGPETQYF
.	16	TRBV9	TRBJ2-1	many	TGTGCCAGCAGCGCAACGGACGGACCGACTTACAATGAGCAGTTCTTC	CASSATDGPTYNEQFF
.	16	TRBV21-1	TRBJ2-3	.	TGTGCCAGCAGCAAATGGGCGGGGCTCAGCACAGATACGCAGTATTTT	CASSKWAGLSTDTQYF
TRBD1	16	TRBV24-1	TRBJ1-5	.	TGTGCCACCAGTCCCGAGACAGGGAATATTAATCAGCCCCAGCATTTT	CATSPETGNINQPQHF
TRBD1	17	TRBV18	TRBJ2-3	.	TGTGCCAGCTCACCACCGCTGGGGACAGGGGGATACGATACGCAGTATTTT	CASSPPLGTGGYDTQYF
TRBD2	16	TRBV7-9	TRBJ2-7	.	TGTGCCAGCAGCCCCCCCATAGCGGGGGCCGCCTACGAGCAGTACTTC	CASSPPIAGAAYEQYF
TRBD1	16	TRBV6-5	TRBJ1-1	few	TGTGCCAGCAGCCAGTGGGACAGGGGGCGTTACACTGAAGCTTTCTTT	CASSQWDRGRYTEAFF
.	14	TRBV5-5	TRBJ1-3	.	TGTGCCAGCAGCCCAATAAGCTCTGGAAACACCATATATTTT	CASSPISSGNTIYF
.	16	TRBV24-1	TRBJ2-6	.	TGTGCCACCAGTGACCCCTCGCCCTCTGGGGCCAACGTCCTGACTTTC	CATSDPSPSGANVLTF
TRBD2	15	TRBV12-3/TRBV12-4	TRBJ2-1	few	TGTGCCAGCAGCCCCCGGACTAGCGGGAGCAATGAGCAGTTCTTC	CASSPRTSGSNEQFF
TRBD2	14	TRBV7-9	TRBJ2-7	.	TGTGCCAGCAGCTTAGTGACTAGCGTCTACGAGCAGTACTTC	CASSLVTSVYEQYF
.	17	TRBV11-2	TRBJ2-2	few	TGTGCCAGCAGCTGGCCAGGAGGCGAACCGAACACCGGGGAGCTGTTTTTT	CASSWPGGEPNTGELFF
TRBD2	17	TRBV4-3	TRBJ2-1	.	TGCGCCAGCAGCCAAGATCTGGGACTAGCGGCTTACAATGAGCAGTTCTTC	CASSQDLGLAAYNEQFF
TRBD2	15	TRBV12-3/TRBV12-4	TRBJ2-1	.	TGTGCCAGCAGTCCCCCCAGCGGGGGGGCGAACGAGCAGTTCTTC	CASSPPSGGANEQFF
.	14	TRBV20-1	TRBJ2-2	.	TGCAGTGCTGCCCGAGGGGTTGTCACCGGGGAGCTGTTTTTT	CSAARGVVTGELFF
TRBD2	16	TRBV15	TRBJ2-2	.	TGTGCCACCAGCAGAGCGACTAGCGGGAGCACCGGGGAGCTGTTTTTT	CATSRATSGSTGELFF
.	13	TRBV19	TRBJ1-2	.	TGTGCCAGTAGTATATGGGGGCTCCAGGGCTACACCTTC	CASSIWGLQGYTF
TRBD1	13	TRBV12-3/TRBV12-4	TRBJ2-3	many	TGTGCCAGCGACCAGGGGGCGGTTGATACGCAGTATTTT	CASDQGAVDTQYF
.	15	TRBV24-1	TRBJ2-7	.	TGTGCCACCAGTGGACAGGGACGGGGGCCCTACGAGCAGTACTTC	CATSGQGRGPYEQYF
.	15	TRBV20-1	TRBJ2-7	few	TGCAGTGCTAGAGATTTCCAGGCTCTAGCGAACGAGCAGTACTTC	CSARDFQALANEQYF
TRBD2	16	TRBV7-8	TRBJ2-3	.	TGTGCCAGCAGCTCTCTTCCAGCGGGGGTCACAGATACGCAGTATTTT	CASSSLPAGVTDTQYF
.	13	TRBV10-3	TRBJ2-7	few	TGTGCCATCAGTGGTATAGGGGGGTACGAGCAGTACTTC	CAISGIGGYEQYF
.	15	TRBV20-1	TRBJ1-1	.	TGCAGTGCTATGAGGGGCGCAAATACGGACACTGAAGCTTTCTTT	CSAMRGANTDTEAFF
TRBD1	17	TRBV25-1	TRBJ2-6	.	TGTGCCAGCAGGCGGGGGACAGGGAGTTCCGGGGCCAACGTCCTGACTTTC	CASRRGTGSSGANVLTF
TRBD2	15	TRBV24-1	TRBJ2-1	few	TGTGCCACCAGTGATTTGGGGGAGGGGAGAGATGAGCAGTTCTTC	CATSDLGEGRDEQFF
.	13	TRBV10-3	TRBJ1-5	few	TGTGCCATCAGTGAGTCGCCGGGCCAGCCCCAGCATTTT	CAISESPGQPQHF
.	15	TRBV6-4	TRBJ2-1	.	TGTGCCAGCAGTGAAAACGGGCAGTCCTACAATGAGCAGTTCTTC	CASSENGQSYNEQFF